This TCR beta chain came from a study of glioma-infiltrating T cells after dendritic cell vaccination. Study-level information: Autologous tumor lysate was loaded overnight onto monocyte-derived dendritic cells grown 7 to 8 days with IL-4 and GM-CSF. At biweekly intervals, patients got three intradermal dendritic cell vaccine injections.

V lost 2 bases to trimming and J lost 5 bases, with 10 bases between them. Germline CDR1 and CDR2: MNHEY and SMNVEV (reference sequence). This CDR3 region has 14 residues. Sequenced by immunoSEQ multiplex PCR; TCRdb stores in-frame clones only, minus some. This sample has about 91,000 clones, with about 81% found just once. Time point meaning: after dendritic cell vaccination, including at tumor progression/relapse. This receptor was taken from a human donor with glioblastoma. This rearrangement joins TRBV27 to TRBJ2-1; D might be TRBD2 (6 bases). Sequences were derived from blood, sampled after dendritic cell vaccination. CDR3 region: CASSLAGSNNEQFF. CDR3 DNA: TGTGCCAGCAGTTTAGCGGGATCAAACAATGAGCAGTTCTTC.